In its sample, the clone carrying this T cell receptor beta chain was seen a few times. Its target is not known. Researchers grouped second doses given at about 4 or about 12 weeks into one pool. This specimen belongs to a study of T cell responses to AZD1222 COVID-19 vaccine. Trimming took 5 bases from V and 1 from J; bases not matched to a gene: 10. The CDR3 length is 16 residues. CDR1 is SGHAT and CDR2 is FQNNGV in the germline V gene. The method was immunoSEQ multiplex PCR; TCRdb's version includes in-frame clones alone and lacks a portion of them. This table has about 81,000 clones, 75% to 95% appearing once. General study points: Donors were chiefly white British, with a greater number of females, and clonal diversity was perhaps underestimated. There were repertoire samples only from the period after the peak T cell response. Recipients of two AZD1222 doses showed rising Spike-specific TCR breadth and depth.

This material consisted of peripheral blood, taken 28 days after the second AZD1222 dose. The chain employs TRBV11-2 and TRBJ1-1; 7 bases map to TRBD1. The sequence was collected from an adult who received the AZD1222 COVID-19 vaccine. The CDR3 coding sequence is TGTGCCAGCAGCGAACCGGGACAGAGTAAGAACACTGAAGCTTTCTTT. This gives the protein CASSEPGQSKNTEAFF. Using reference TRBV11-2 and TRBJ1-1 for the parts outside the CDR3, the full variable domain is EAGVAQSPRYKIIEKRQSVAFWCNPISGHATLYWYQQILGQGPKLLIQFQNNGVVDDSQLPKDRFSAERLKGVDSTLKIQPAKLEDSAVYLCASSEPGQSKNTEAFFGQGTRLTVV.